The TCR beta chain described here comes from a study of T cell responses to AZD1222 COVID-19 vaccine. General study findings and limits: Donors were mostly white British, more females; clonal diversity possibly underestimated. Increased Spike-specific TCR breadth and depth were observed after two AZD1222 doses. Baseline seropositivity occurred in only a handful of AZD1222 recipients.

This table comes from immunoSEQ multiplex PCR, and its TCRdb copy is limited to in-frame clones, with some not included. The sample has nearly 110,000 clones, about 90% seen once. Points on this clone: Its antigen remains unidentified.

In germline, CDR1 is KGHSH, CDR2 LQKENI. V was clipped by 4 bases and J by 7 bases, with 11 bases between them. This CDR3 contains 14 residues. The chain has TRBV18 and TRBJ1-6; a possible D gene is TRBD1 (5 bases). This sequence originates from an adult who received the AZD1222 COVID-19 vaccine. The sequencing used peripheral blood, collected 28 days after the second AZD1222 dose. The CDR3 region is CASSRQGSNSPLHF. The CDR3, as DNA: TGTGCCAGCTCACGCCAGGGCTCCAATTCACCCCTCCACTTT.